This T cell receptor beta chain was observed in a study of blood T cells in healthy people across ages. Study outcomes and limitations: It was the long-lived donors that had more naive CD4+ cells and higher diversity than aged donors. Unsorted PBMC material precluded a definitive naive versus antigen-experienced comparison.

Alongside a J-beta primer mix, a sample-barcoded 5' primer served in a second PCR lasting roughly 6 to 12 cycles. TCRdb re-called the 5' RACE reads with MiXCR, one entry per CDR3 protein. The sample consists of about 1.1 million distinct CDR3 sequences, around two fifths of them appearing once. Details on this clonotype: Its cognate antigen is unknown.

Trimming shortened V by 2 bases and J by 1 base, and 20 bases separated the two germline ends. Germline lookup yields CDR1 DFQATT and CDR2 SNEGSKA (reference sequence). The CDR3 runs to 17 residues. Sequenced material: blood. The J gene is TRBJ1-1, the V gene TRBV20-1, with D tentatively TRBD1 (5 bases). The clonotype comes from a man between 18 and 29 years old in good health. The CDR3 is CSARPPQVTKWNTEAFF. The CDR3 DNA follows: TGCAGTGCTAGACCTCCACAGGTTACCAAATGGAACACTGAAGCTTTCTTT.